This T cell receptor beta chain was captured by sequencing in a study of T cell clonality in common variable immunodeficiency. Study-wide points: Fewer TCRbeta clones were shared among CVID subjects than controls. Compared with healthy controls, CVID subjects showed increased TCRbeta clonality, mostly in about a third.

Comment on this clone: What it recognizes is unknown. The CDR3 end falls 3 residues outside the read, so it is completed with the germline J gene.

This table comes from immunoSEQ multiplex PCR, and its TCRdb copy is limited to in-frame clones, with some not included. The sample was found to contain about 40,000 clones, and every one recurs. The CDR3 runs to 13 residues. The germline CDR1 and CDR2 sequences are SGHDT and YYEEEE. Trimming left V 4 bases short and J 2 bases short, with 10 bases between. The chain couples TRBV5-6 to TRBJ2-7; a weak D match, TRBD1 (6 bases). Sequencing was carried out using peripheral blood mononuclear cells. This clonotype was sampled from a person aged 18 to 70 in good health. The CDR3 bases that were read are TGTGCCAGCAGCCCGACAGGAACCTACGAG. This translates into CASSPTGTYE. The entire CDR3 is CASSPTGTYEQYF. The complete variable domain, with remaining parts taken from reference TRBV5-6 and TRBJ2-7, reads DAGVTQSPTHLIKTRGQQVTLRCSPKSGHDTVSWYQQALGQGPQFIFQYYEEEERQRGNFPDRFSGHQFPNYSSELNVNALLLGDSALYLCASSPTGTYEQYFGPGTRLTVT.